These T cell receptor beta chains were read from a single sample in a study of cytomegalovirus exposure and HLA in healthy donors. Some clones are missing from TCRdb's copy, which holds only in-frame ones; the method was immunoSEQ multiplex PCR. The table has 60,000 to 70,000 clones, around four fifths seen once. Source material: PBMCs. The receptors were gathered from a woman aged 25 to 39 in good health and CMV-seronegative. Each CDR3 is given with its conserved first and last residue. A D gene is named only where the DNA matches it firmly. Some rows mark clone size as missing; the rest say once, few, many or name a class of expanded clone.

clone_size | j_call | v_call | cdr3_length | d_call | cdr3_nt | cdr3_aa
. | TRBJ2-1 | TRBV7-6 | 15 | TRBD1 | TGTGCCAGCAGCTTAGCCGTGGACAGGGGGGATGAGCAGTTCTTC | CASSLAVDRGDEQFF
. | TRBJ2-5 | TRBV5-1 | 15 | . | TGCGCCAGCCATATCAGGGGAGGGACCCAAGAGACCCAGTACTTC | CASHIRGGTQETQYF
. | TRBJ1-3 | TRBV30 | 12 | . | TGTGCCTGGGCCCATGCGGGGAACACCATATATTTT | CAWAHAGNTIYF
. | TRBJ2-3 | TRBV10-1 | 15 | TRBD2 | TGCGCCAGCAGTGAGTCGGGGGGGACCACAGATACGCAGTATTTT | CASSESGGTTDTQYF
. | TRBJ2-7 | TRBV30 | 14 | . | TGTGCCTGGAGTGTATGGTTGGGGGCGGGCGAGCAGTACTTC | CAWSVWLGAGEQYF
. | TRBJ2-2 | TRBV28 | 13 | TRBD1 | TGTGCCAGCACACAGGGGGCAACCGGGGAGCTGTTTTTT | CASTQGATGELFF
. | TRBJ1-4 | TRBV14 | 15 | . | TGTGCCAGCAGCCAAGGGAGGAAAGCTAATGAAAAACTGTTTTTT | CASSQGRKANEKLFF
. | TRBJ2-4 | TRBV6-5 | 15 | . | TGTGCCAGCAGGTCGAGGGTGGGGGCCAAAAACATTCAGTACTTC | CASRSRVGAKNIQYF
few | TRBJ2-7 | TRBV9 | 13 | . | TGTGCCAGCAGCGTAGATAGTACCTACGAGCAGTACTTC | CASSVDSTYEQYF
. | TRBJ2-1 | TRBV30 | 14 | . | TGTGCCTGGAGTGAGAGGCGGGACTACAATGAGCAGTTCTTC | CAWSERRDYNEQFF
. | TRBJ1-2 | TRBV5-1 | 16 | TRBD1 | TGCGCCAGCAGCGGATACGGGACAGGGGCTAACTATGGCTACACCTTC | CASSGYGTGANYGYTF
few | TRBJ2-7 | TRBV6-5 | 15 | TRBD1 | TGTGCCAGCAGTTACACCTTTGGACAGGGGGCGAGGCAGTACTTC | CASSYTFGQGARQYF
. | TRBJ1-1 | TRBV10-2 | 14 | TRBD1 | TGCGCCAGCAGTCCTCAGGGGGTGAACACTGAAGCTTTCTTT | CASSPQGVNTEAFF
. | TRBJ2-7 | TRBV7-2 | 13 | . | TGTGCCAGTGCGGGCGCGCGACCACACGAGCAGTACTTC | CASAGARPHEQYF
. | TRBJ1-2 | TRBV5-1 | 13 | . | TGCGCCAGCAGCTTGGCTGGGGGCGATGGCTACACCTTC | CASSLAGGDGYTF
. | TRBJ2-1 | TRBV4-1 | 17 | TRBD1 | TGCGCCAGCAGCCAAGATTACAGGACAGGGGGTCAAAGGAGCCAGTTCTTC | CASSQDYRTGGQRSQFF
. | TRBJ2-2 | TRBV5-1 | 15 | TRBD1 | TGCGCCAGCAGCTTGTGGACAGGGGGAGCCGGGGAGCTGTTTTTT | CASSLWTGGAGELFF
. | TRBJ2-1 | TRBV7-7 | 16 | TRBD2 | TGTGCTAGCAGCTTATCGCCGGGAGGGGCCTACAATGAGCAGTTCTTC | CASSLSPGGAYNEQFF
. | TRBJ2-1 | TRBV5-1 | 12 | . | TGCGCCAGCAGCTTGGGTCCTAATGAGCAGTTCTTC | CASSLGPNEQFF
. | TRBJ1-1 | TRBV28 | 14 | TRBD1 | TGTGCCAGCATCCTACAGGGGGCTTGGGCTGAAGCTTTCTTT | CASILQGAWAEAFF
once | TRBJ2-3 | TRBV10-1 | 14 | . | TGCGCCAGCAGACCGGGTCCATCCACAGATACGCAGTATTTT | CASRPGPSTDTQYF
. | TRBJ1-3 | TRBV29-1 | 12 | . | TGCAGCGCGGCGGATTCCGGAAACACCATATATTTT | CSAADSGNTIYF
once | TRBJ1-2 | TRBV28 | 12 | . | TGTGCCAGCAGCCCCCTGACAGATGGCTACACCTTC | CASSPLTDGYTF
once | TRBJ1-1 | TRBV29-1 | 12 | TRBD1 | TGCAGCGTTAGGACAGGGGGCACTGAAGCTTTCTTT | CSVRTGGTEAFF